This entry describes one TCR beta chain. The antigen is not known. These data belong to a study of cytomegalovirus exposure and HLA in healthy donors. Points from the study as a whole: In a later analysis, parvovirus B19, influenza, CMV and Epstein-Barr virus appeared linked to several top co-occurrence clusters.

The V end lost 8 bases, the J end lost 1 base, and 11 bases lay between the germline ends. CDR1 is SEHNR and CDR2 is FQNEAQ in the germline V gene (reference sequence). The CDR3 has 14 residues. 60 Vbeta and 13 Jbeta primers were used in PCR. Produced via immunoSEQ multiplex PCR; TCRdb's table is partial and in-frame only. Found here are about 200,000 clones, around 79% of them singletons; the top ten hold 1.5% to 2%. Sample: PBMCs. The chain uses TRBV7-9 and TRBJ2-2; TRBD2 is a possible D gene (7 bases). The sequence was obtained from a man aged 18 to 30 in good health and CMV-seronegative. The CDR3 nucleotides are TGTGCCAGCCTGGGAGGGGGGAACACCGGGGAGCTGTTTTTT. Translation: CASLGGGNTGELFF.